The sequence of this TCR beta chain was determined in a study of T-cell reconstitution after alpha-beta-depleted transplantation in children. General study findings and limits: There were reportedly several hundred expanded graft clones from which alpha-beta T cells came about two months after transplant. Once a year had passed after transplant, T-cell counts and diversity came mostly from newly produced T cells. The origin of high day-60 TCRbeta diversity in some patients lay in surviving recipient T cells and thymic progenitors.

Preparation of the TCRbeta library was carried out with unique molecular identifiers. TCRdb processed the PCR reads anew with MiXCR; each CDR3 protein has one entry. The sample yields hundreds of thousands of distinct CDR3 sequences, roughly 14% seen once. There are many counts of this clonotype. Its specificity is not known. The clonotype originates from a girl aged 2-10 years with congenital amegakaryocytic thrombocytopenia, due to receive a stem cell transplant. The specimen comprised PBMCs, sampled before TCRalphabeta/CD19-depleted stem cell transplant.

The CDR3 DNA sequence: TGTGCCAGCTACGAGCAGTACTTC. Protein sequence: CASYEQYF. The rearrangement links TRBV6-5 to TRBJ2-7; D uncertain. V shed 8 bases and J shed 4 bases, with 0 bases lying between them. This CDR3 is 8 amino acids long. Germline assignment: CDR1 MNHEY and CDR2 SVGAGI.